The 16 T cell receptor beta chains below come from one sample, sequenced in a study of blood T cell repertoires in COVID-19. The protocol was immunoSEQ multiplex PCR, while the TCRdb copy is restricted to in-frame clones and leaves out a portion. The sample shows hundreds of thousands of clones, less than 85% of them seen only once. Sequenced material: peripheral blood. The receptors shown here come from an elderly woman with active or convalescent COVID-19.

J is TRBJ2-1 and V is TRBV7-9; 11 bases fit TRBD2. V gave up 3 bases and J gave up 8 bases; unmatched junction bases: 12. This CDR3 spans 17 amino acids. Germline CDR1 SEHNR, CDR2 FQNEAQ (reference sequence). Here the CDR3 DNA reads TGTGCCAGCAGCTTGGAAATAACTAGCGGGAGAGGTTATGAGCAGTTCTTC. Its translation: CASSLEITSGRGYEQFF.

The chain joins TRBV5-1 to TRBJ2-2; D might be TRBD1 (6 bases). This CDR3 has 15 residues. CDR1 and CDR2 (germline): SGHRS, YFSETQ. V shed 4 bases and J shed 0 bases, with 10 bases lying between them. Here the CDR3 reads CASSRTVANTGELFF. The CDR3 DNA reads TGCGCCAGCAGCCGGACAGTCGCGAACACCGGGGAGCTGTTTTTT.

The V gene is TRBV6-5, the J gene TRBJ2-7; 7 nucleotides match TRBD1. CDR1 and CDR2 from the germline V gene are MNHEY and SVGAGI. J lost 0 bases, V lost 6 bases, and 8 bases had no gene match. This CDR3 region has 15 residues. The CDR3 coding sequence is TGTGCCAGCAGCCACACCGGGACAGTCTCCTACGAGCAGTACTTC. As protein: CASSHTGTVSYEQYF.

J is TRBJ2-5 and V is TRBV2, with 7 bases fitting TRBD2. CDR3 size: 13 residues. Looked up from germline, CDR1 is SNHLY and CDR2 is FYNNEI. After removal of 3 bases from V and 14 bases from J, the junction contained 12 bases not matched to a gene. CDR3 sequence reads: CASSDTGGTRDYF. CDR3 DNA: TGTGCCAGCAGTGATACCGGGGGGACGCGCGACTACTTC.

The V gene is TRBV5-6, the J gene TRBJ1-1, with 7 bases identical to TRBD1. V dropped 5 bases and J dropped 1; count of bases not matched to a gene: 8. The CDR3 sequence is 15 residues long. CDR1 is SGHDT, CDR2 YYEEEE, per germline. CDR3 amino acids: CASRSPGGTNTEAFF. In DNA, the CDR3 is TGTGCCAGCAGGTCCCCAGGGGGGACGAACACTGAAGCTTTCTTT.

The chain joins TRBV4-1 to TRBJ1-6; D not resolved. The V gene's germline CDR1 is MGHRA and CDR2 YSYEKL. This CDR3 spans 16 amino acids. V lost 0 bases to trimming and J lost 7 bases, with 13 bases between them. CDR3 protein: CASSQERSVNNSPLHF. In DNA, the CDR3 is TGCGCCAGCAGCCAAGAGAGGTCGGTCAACAATTCACCCCTCCACTTT.

This clone was counted between two and nine times. Other DNA sequences in the sample encode the same CDR3. The genes are TRBV7-9 and TRBJ1-4; 8 nucleotides match TRBD1. The CDR3 totals 16 residues. Germline V lookup: CDR1 SEHNR, CDR2 FQNEAQ (reference sequence). Losses at the gene ends were 1 base for V and 4 bases for J; bases not matched to a gene: 5. The CDR3 bases are TGTGCCAGCAGCTTAGGGCAGGGGGCTTTTAATGAAAAACTGTTTTTT. Translation: CASSLGQGAFNEKLFF.

This rearrangement joins TRBV10-1 to TRBJ2-7; D perhaps matches TRBD1 (7 bases). Trimming left V 2 bases short and J 2 bases short, with 10 bases between. Germline lookup yields CDR1 WNHNN and CDR2 SYGVQD (reference sequence). CDR3 length: 14 amino acids. The CDR3 region is CASSEAGGTYEQYF. CDR3 bases: TGCGCCAGCAGTGAGGCAGGGGGGACCTACGAGCAGTACTTC.

CDR3 sequence: CSVTRQNSNTEAFF. The CDR3 coding sequence is TGCAGCGTGACTAGACAGAACTCTAACACTGAAGCTTTCTTT. The genes are TRBV29-1 and TRBJ1-1, with D perhaps matching TRBD1 (5 bases). V was trimmed by 6 bases and J by 2 bases, leaving 16 bases between them. The germline gives CDR1 SQVTM, CDR2 ANQGSEA. The CDR3 covers 14 residues.

The rearrangement joins TRBV20-1 to TRBJ1-1; D call uncertain. Germline lookup yields CDR1 DFQATT and CDR2 SNEGSKA (reference sequence). The CDR3 contains 11 residues. V was shortened by 2 bases and J by 3 bases, with 4 bases between the two germline ends. The chain's CDR3 is CSARQDTEAFF. Here the CDR3 DNA reads TGCAGTGCTAGACAGGACACTGAAGCTTTCTTT.

The chain uses TRBV28 and TRBJ2-3; 7 bases agree with TRBD1. This CDR3 has 16 residues. CDR1 MDHEN and CDR2 SYDVKM come from the germline V gene. With 4 bases clipped from V and 0 bases from J, the junction kept 7 bases outside the gene matches. CDR3 bases: TGTGCCAGCAGTTACTCGGACAGGTCTAGCACAGATACGCAGTATTTT. Translating gives CASSYSDRSSTDTQYF.

The V and J genes are TRBV6-5 and TRBJ2-7, with 11 bases fitting TRBD2. Germline V gene sequence: CDR1 MNHEY, CDR2 SVGAGI. This CDR3 region has 15 residues. Germline trimming cut 0 bases from V and 7 bases from J; bases unmatched to any gene: 5. The CDR3 DNA reads as TGTGCCAGCAGTTACTCGAGACTAGCGGGATTAGAGCAGTACTTC. This sequence encodes CASSYSRLAGLEQYF.

The chain joins TRBV15 to TRBJ1-5; TRBD1 matches 8 bases. J was trimmed by 5 bases and V by 5 bases; bases with no gene match: 5. Germline CDR1 LNHNV, CDR2 YYDKDF (reference sequence). This CDR3 is built from 14 residues. The CDR3 nucleotides are TGTGCCACCAGCGGACAGGGTCCGGATCAGCCCCAGCATTTT. Translation gives CATSGQGPDQPQHF.

To note about this clone: Other DNA sequences in the same sample also yield this CDR3. The chain carries TRBV2 and TRBJ2-3, with D possibly TRBD1 on 5 matching bases. The CDR3 is made up of 14 amino acids. CDR1 and CDR2 from the germline V gene are SNHLY and FYNNEI. V lost 3 bases to trimming and J lost 1 base, with 8 bases between them. For the CDR3, the DNA is TGTGCCAGCAGTGAGCAGGGTGGCACAGATACGCAGTATTTT. This translates into CASSEQGGTDTQYF.

V and J are TRBV5-8 and TRBJ2-7, with D possibly matching TRBD1 (6 bases). Trimming removed 0 bases from V and 0 bases from J, with 10 bases in between. Germline V gene sequence: CDR1 SGHTS, CDR2 YDEGEE. The CDR3 loop spans 15 amino acids. The CDR3 DNA follows: TGTGCCAGCAGCTTGGCCGGGACACCCTCCTACGAGCAGTACTTC. Protein product: CASSLAGTPSYEQYF.

This clone was found a few times. The rearrangement links TRBV28 to TRBJ1-1; TRBD1 matches 10 bases. In germline, CDR1 is MDHEN, CDR2 SYDVKM. This CDR3 contains 16 residues. The V and J ends lost 5 bases and 6 bases, in that order; junction bases with no gene match: 12. The CDR3 loop reads CASSPGDRGGLPEAFF. In nucleotides, the CDR3 is TGTGCCAGCAGTCCGGGGGACAGGGGAGGTTTACCTGAAGCTTTCTTT.